This T cell receptor beta chain comes out of a study of blood T cell repertoires in COVID-19. Per the germline V gene, CDR1 is SGHNT and CDR2 is YENEEA. This CDR3 contains 15 residues. The V gene end was trimmed by 2 bases and the J gene end by 4 bases; junction bases not matched to a gene: 2. Some clones are missing from TCRdb's copy, which holds only in-frame ones; the method was immunoSEQ multiplex PCR. The sample has tens of thousands of clones; 75% to 95% are singletons. The J gene is TRBJ2-1, the V gene TRBV11-3; TRBD2 aligns across 10 bases. This TCR was sampled from a woman between 50 and 59 years old in a cohort sampled during active COVID-19. The sequenced sample was peripheral blood. CDR3 loop: CASSLTAGGYNEQFF. The CDR3 nucleotides read TGTGCCAGCAGCTTAACAGCGGGAGGGTACAATGAGCAGTTCTTC.